Shown below are 30 T cell receptor beta chains from a single sample sequenced in a study of cytomegalovirus exposure and HLA in healthy donors. Both 60 Vbeta primers and 13 Jbeta primers went into the PCR. Using immunoSEQ multiplex PCR, the repertoire was profiled, and TCRdb retains in-frame clones only, with some absent. In the table there are about 200,000 clones, roughly 80% of which are singletons. The sequenced material came from PBMCs. The receptors come from a woman aged 25 to 39 in good health and CMV-seronegative.

The chain joins TRBV6-5 to TRBJ1-6; no firm D call. The V gene's germline CDR1 is MNHEY and CDR2 SVGAGI. Deletions cut 0 bases from V and 7 bases from J, with 10 bases between. CDR3 size: 15 residues. The CDR3 nucleotides read TGTGCCAGCAGTTACTCGAGCAGGCCGAATTCACCCCTCCACTTT. It is translated as CASSYSSRPNSPLHF.

V gene TRBV7-8 combines with J gene TRBJ1-6, with TRBD1 as a possible D gene (5 bases). This CDR3 is 16 amino acids long. V was cut by 5 bases and J by 3 bases, with 14 bases left in between. Germline CDR1 reads SGHVS; CDR2 reads FQNEAQ. The CDR3 loop reads CASSPLAGVYNSPLHF. CDR3 sequence (DNA): TGTGCCAGCAGCCCCTTAGCGGGGGTCTATAATTCACCCCTCCACTTT.

V usage is TRBV12-5 and J usage is TRBJ2-7, with 7 bases identical to TRBD1. CDR3 length equals 14 residues. Germline V CDR1 and CDR2: LGHNT, FRNRAP. The V gene end was trimmed by 6 bases and the J gene end by 2 bases; junction bases not matched to a gene: 7. CDR3 DNA: TGTGCTAGTGGCCCGTCCGGGACAGCCTACGAGCAGTACTTC. Amino acid sequence: CASGPSGTAYEQYF.

J is TRBJ1-2 and V is TRBV15; maybe TRBD1 (6 bases). Germline V gives CDR1 LNHNV, CDR2 YYDKDF (reference sequence). CDR3 length: 13 residues. V was pared by 4 bases and J by 4 bases, with 10 bases between. Here the CDR3 reads CATSIGQSYGYTF. In DNA form, the CDR3 reads TGTGCCACCAGCATCGGACAGTCCTATGGCTACACCTTC.

This clone was detected once. V usage is TRBV29-1 and J usage is TRBJ2-3; a possible D gene is TRBD1 (6 bases). Germline V CDR1 and CDR2: SQVTM, ANQGSEA. Trimming left V 6 bases short and J 9 bases short, with 13 bases between. CDR3 length: 11 residues. CDR3 in amino acids: CSVYNTGTQYF. The CDR3 DNA follows: TGCAGCGTATACAACACAGGGACGCAGTATTTT.

The rearrangement joins TRBV18 to TRBJ1-6; 7 bases align to TRBD1. Looked up from germline, CDR1 is KGHSH and CDR2 is LQKENI. This CDR3 spans 15 amino acids. Trimming cost V 6 bases and J 7 bases; bases outside gene matches: 9. CDR3 bases: TGTGCCAGCTCGCTGGGACAGCCACCAAATTCACCCCTCCACTTT. Translating it yields CASSLGQPPNSPLHF.

This chain links TRBV7-2 with TRBJ2-1; 10 bases match TRBD2. The CDR3 sequence is 16 residues long. Germline loops: CDR1 SGHTA, CDR2 FQGNSA. V lost 2 bases to trimming and J lost 7 bases; unmatched junction nucleotides: 8. DNA of the CDR3: TGTGCCAGCAGCTTAAGGTGGGCTAGCGGGGGAAATGAGCAGTTCTTC. Translation: CASSLRWASGGNEQFF.

The chain couples TRBV18 to TRBJ2-7; TRBD1 matches at 9 bases. CDR1 and CDR2 from the germline V gene are KGHSH and LQKENI. Trimming at V came to 6 bases and at J to 1 base, leaving 4 bases not matched to a gene. This CDR3 is 14 amino acids long. The CDR3 region is CASSRTGVSYEQYF. In DNA, the CDR3 is TGTGCCAGCTCCCGGACAGGGGTTTCCTACGAGCAGTACTTC.

The rearrangement links TRBV14 to TRBJ2-1; TRBD2 agrees at 14 bases. The CDR3 consists of 15 residues. CDR1 SGHDN and CDR2 FVKESK come from the germline V gene. Unmatched junction bases numbered 4, after V lost 3 bases and J lost 9 bases. DNA of the CDR3: TGTGCCAGCAGCCACGGGACTAGCGGGGGTAGTGAGCAGTTCTTC. Its translation is CASSHGTSGGSEQFF.

The chain carries TRBV30 and TRBJ2-1; TRBD2 matches at 7 bases. V trimming: 7 bases; J trimming: 10 bases; junction bases outside the gene matches: 16. Per germline, CDR1 GTSNPN and CDR2 SVGIG (reference sequence). CDR3 size: 14 residues. In nucleotides, the CDR3 is TGTGCCTCCGAGACTAGCCCGTTTTTAGGCGAGCAGTTCTTC. Translation gives CASETSPFLGEQFF.

The chain links TRBV30 to TRBJ2-7, with 9 bases fitting TRBD2. The CDR3 spans 16 residues. Germline CDR1 and CDR2: GTSNPN and SVGIG (reference sequence). J lost 4 bases, V lost 0 bases, and 10 bases had no gene match. CDR3 loop: CAWSVLGLAGTYEQYF. CDR3 sequence (DNA): TGTGCCTGGAGTGTATTAGGGCTAGCGGGGACGTACGAGCAGTACTTC.

The chain recombines TRBV6-1 with TRBJ1-5; 7 positions match TRBD1. J was trimmed by 0 bases and V by 4 bases; bases with no gene match: 15. The length of the CDR3 is 19 residues. Germline CDR1 is MNHNS and CDR2 is SASEGT. The CDR3 protein is CASSGYRGLTRNSNQPQHF. The CDR3 region has the DNA TGTGCCAGCAGTGGTTACAGGGGTTTAACCCGTAATAGCAATCAGCCCCAGCATTTT.

The genes are TRBV7-2 and TRBJ2-1, with TRBD2 matching 11 bases. The CDR3 spans 16 residues. CDR1 and CDR2 (germline): SGHTA, FQGNSA. V lost 3 bases to trimming and J lost 8 bases; unmatched junction nucleotides: 9. CDR3 amino acids: CASSFLSSGGAYEQFF. The CDR3 nucleotides are TGTGCCAGCAGCTTCTTGAGTAGCGGGGGGGCCTATGAGCAGTTCTTC.

This clone was counted a single time. The chain employs TRBV9 and TRBJ2-2; TRBD2 agrees at 12 bases. Losses at the gene ends were 0 bases for V and 6 bases for J; bases not matched to a gene: 6. The length of the CDR3 is 17 residues. CDR1 is SGDLS and CDR2 is YYNGEE in the germline V gene. CDR3 DNA: TGTGCCAGCAGCGTAGGGCTAGCGGGGGGGCCGGCCGGGGAGCTGTTTTTT. Translation: CASSVGLAGGPAGELFF.

The chain recombines TRBV7-8 with TRBJ2-5, with TRBD2 identical over 7 bases. Per the germline V gene, CDR1 is SGHVS and CDR2 is FQNEAQ. V dropped 6 bases and J dropped 0; count of bases not matched to a gene: 4. This CDR3 region has 14 residues. CDR3 region: CASSLSGNQETQYF. The DNA of the CDR3 is TGTGCCAGCAGTCTGAGCGGGAACCAAGAGACCCAGTACTTC.

In the case of this clone: The same CDR3 arises from other DNA sequences in this sample as well. The chain is built from TRBV11-3 and TRBJ1-1; tentative D call: TRBD1 (6 bases). The CDR3 has 13 residues. V was pared by 6 bases and J by 4 bases, with 12 bases between. Germline lookup yields CDR1 SGHNT and CDR2 YENEEA. CDR3 in DNA: TGTGCCAGCAGTTTCAGGGGAAGCACTGAAGCTTTCTTT. Protein sequence: CASSFRGSTEAFF.

CDR3 DNA sequence: TGTGCCAGCAGCTTAGGGACAGGGGGAGGTCAGCCCCAGCATTTT. Protein product: CASSLGTGGGQPQHF. This rearrangement joins TRBV11-2 to TRBJ1-5, with 10 bases that match TRBD1. The CDR3 runs to 15 residues. Germline CDR1 and CDR2: SGHAT and FQNNGV. The V and J ends lost 1 base and 6 bases, in that order; junction bases with no gene match: 3.

The J gene is TRBJ2-5, the V gene TRBV19; 10 positions agree with TRBD1. Germline trimming cut 4 bases from V and 5 bases from J; bases unmatched to any gene: 10. Germline CDR1 reads LNHDA; CDR2 reads SQIVND (reference sequence). The CDR3 extends over 16 amino acids. CDR3 DNA sequence: TGTGCCAGTAGTAGGGCCAAGACAGGGGGCGTTGAGACCCAGTACTTC. Its protein product is CASSRAKTGGVETQYF.

The CDR3 is CASSPSGSSYEQYF. In DNA form, the CDR3 reads TGTGCCAGCAGCCCTAGCGGGAGCTCCTACGAGCAGTACTTC. The V gene is TRBV14, the J gene TRBJ2-7, with TRBD2 matching 10 bases. V lost 4 bases, J lost 0 bases, and 0 bases stayed unmatched. CDR1 SGHDN and CDR2 FVKESK come from the germline V gene. CDR3 length equals 14 residues.

This clone was recorded once. The CDR3 sequence is CSVEARNTDTQYF. The DNA of the CDR3 is TGCAGCGTTGAAGCGAGAAACACAGATACGCAGTATTTT. The chain couples TRBV29-1 to TRBJ2-3, with D unclear. The germline V gene has CDR1 SQVTM and CDR2 ANQGSEA. The CDR3 extends over 13 amino acids. The V and J ends lost 1 base and 2 bases respectively, with 7 bases between them.

This clone is a singleton in its sample. The chain links TRBV5-6 to TRBJ2-3; D possibly corresponds to TRBD2 (5 bases). V was pared by 3 bases and J by 6 bases, with 11 bases between. Germline V gene data show CDR1 as SGHDT and CDR2 as YYEEEE. The CDR3 has 13 amino acids. CDR3 nucleotide sequence: TGTGCCAGCAGCTCGGGGTTGGGGGATACGCAGTATTTT. Amino acids: CASSSGLGDTQYF.

V gene TRBV6-1 combines with J gene TRBJ1-4; D is possibly TRBD1 (6 bases). Germline CDR1 and CDR2: MNHNS and SASEGT. The CDR3 length is 15 residues. Trimming removed 5 bases from V and 5 bases from J, with 15 bases in between. DNA for the CDR3: TGTGCCAGCAGTTCTATCAGGGGTGCGAATGAAAAACTGTTTTTT. Translation gives CASSSIRGANEKLFF.

The CDR3 reads CASKPGMGLQGGYAEAFF. DNA of the CDR3: TGTGCCAGTAAGCCCGGAATGGGACTGCAGGGAGGGTACGCTGAAGCTTTCTTT. The chain combines TRBV19 with TRBJ1-1, with a tentative D call TRBD1 (5 bases). CDR3 length: 18 amino acids. Germline V gene sequence: CDR1 LNHDA, CDR2 SQIVND (reference sequence). V was trimmed by 7 bases and J by 6 bases, leaving 30 bases between them. The full variable domain, its missing parts supplied by reference TRBV19 and TRBJ1-1, is DGGITQSPKYLFRKEGQNVTLSCEQNLNHDAMYWYRQDPGQGLRLIYYSQIVNDFQKGDIAEGYSVSREKKESFPLTVTSAQKNPTAFYLCASKPGMGLQGGYAEAFFGQGTRLTVV.

Points on this clone: Other nucleotide sequences from this sample produce the same CDR3. The V and J genes are TRBV6-5 and TRBJ1-5; D is possibly TRBD1 (6 bases). The V gene lost 6 bases and the J gene lost 2 bases, with 11 bases spanning the gap. Germline values: CDR1 MNHEY, CDR2 SVGAGI. The CDR3 loop spans 14 amino acids. CDR3 nucleotide sequence: TGTGCCAGCAGCTACAGGGAGGGCAATCAGCCCCAGCATTTT. Its protein is CASSYREGNQPQHF.

The rearrangement links TRBV6-5 to TRBJ2-7; tentative D call: TRBD2 (5 bases). Germline CDR1 and CDR2: MNHEY and SVGAGI. The CDR3 has 15 residues. V was clipped by 2 bases and J by 2 bases, with 13 bases between them. CDR3 sequence: CASSYDRAGTYEQYF. In DNA, the CDR3 is TGTGCCAGCAGTTACGATCGAGCCGGGACCTACGAGCAGTACTTC.

The chain couples TRBV18 to TRBJ2-1; TRBD1 is a possible D gene (7 bases). CDR3 length: 16 residues. Germline-derived CDR1 and CDR2 are KGHSH and LQKENI. V lost 2 bases and J 7 bases, leaving 18 bases between the germline ends. The CDR3 DNA sequence: TGTGCCAGCTCACCAAACCCGAGGGGGCGGGGTAATGAGCAGTTCTTC. Its translation: CASSPNPRGRGNEQFF.

The chain is built from TRBV12-5 and TRBJ1-2, with a possible D match to TRBD1 (5 bases). Germline values: CDR1 LGHNT, CDR2 FRNRAP. This CDR3 is 14 amino acids long. The V gene lost 1 base and the J gene lost 8 bases, with 14 bases spanning the gap. As DNA, the CDR3 is TGTGCTAGTGGTTTGGGTAGGCGGGGGGAGGGCTACACCTTC. Translation: CASGLGRRGEGYTF.

V gene TRBV27 combines with J gene TRBJ2-1; no firm D call. The CDR3 covers 14 residues. Trimming cost V 3 bases and J 6 bases, with 12 bases left between them. Germline lookup yields CDR1 MNHEY and CDR2 SMNVEV (reference sequence). As DNA, the CDR3 is TGTGCCAGCAGTTTCAAACTGGAGAGCAATGAGCAGTTCTTC. Its translation: CASSFKLESNEQFF.

The CDR3 here is CASSSLLAGDTQYF. The CDR3 nucleotides are TGTGCCAGCAGTTCCCTGCTAGCGGGAGATACGCAGTATTTT. This chain uses TRBV6-4 with TRBJ2-3; 8 bases map to TRBD2. Germline V gene sequence: CDR1 MRHNA, CDR2 SNTAGT. CDR3 size: 14 residues. With V trimmed by 5 bases and J by 5 bases, 6 bases remained unmatched.

V is TRBV19 and J is TRBJ1-2; 8 bases map to TRBD1. This CDR3 is 14 amino acids long. V lost 3 bases and J lost 14; bases outside the gene matches: 14. From germline, CDR1 is LNHDA and CDR2 SQIVND (reference sequence). The CDR3 DNA reads as TGTGCCAGTAGTATGGCAGGGGGCCCGGCTTGGGCTACCTTC. This codes for CASSMAGGPAWATF.